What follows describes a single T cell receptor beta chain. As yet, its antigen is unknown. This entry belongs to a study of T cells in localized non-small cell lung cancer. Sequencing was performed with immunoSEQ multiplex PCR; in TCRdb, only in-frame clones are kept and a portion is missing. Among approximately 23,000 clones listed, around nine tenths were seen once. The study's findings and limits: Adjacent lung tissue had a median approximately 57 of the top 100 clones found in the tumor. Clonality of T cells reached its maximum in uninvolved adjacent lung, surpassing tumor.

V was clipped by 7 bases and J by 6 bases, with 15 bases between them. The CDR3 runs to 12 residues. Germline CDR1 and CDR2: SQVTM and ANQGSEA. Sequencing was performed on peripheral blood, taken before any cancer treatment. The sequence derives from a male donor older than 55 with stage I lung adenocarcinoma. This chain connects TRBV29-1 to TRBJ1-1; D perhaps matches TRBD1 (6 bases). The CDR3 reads CSGRPQGSEAFF. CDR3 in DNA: TGCAGCGGGCGGCCCCAGGGGTCTGAAGCTTTCTTT.